The clone carrying this T cell receptor beta chain was recorded only once. The antigen is not known. The repertoire was sequenced with immunoSEQ multiplex PCR; TCRdb's copy has only in-frame clones and lacks some. The data show about 180,000 clones, about 86% seen once. This specimen comes from a study of T cell responses to AZD1222 COVID-19 vaccine. Study results and caveats: Per reports, nearly half of all spike-specific TCRs target regions that are unmutated in variants. The study found Spike-specific TCR breadth and depth rose after two AZD1222 doses. Clonal diversity may have been underestimated, and the donors were mostly white British, with more females than males. Regions 160-218 and 743-854 dominated among vaccine-associated CD4 TCRs spanning spike.

The CDR3 has 16 residues. Trimming took 6 bases from V and 5 from J, leaving 17 bases between them. Germline CDR1 reads SGHDN; CDR2 reads FVKESK. The material sequenced was peripheral blood, taken on day 0 of AZD1222 vaccination. This chain joins TRBV14 and TRBJ1-6, with no clear D. This TCR was sampled from an adult in good health. The CDR3: CASSPGVVSDNSPLHF. The CDR3 DNA sequence: TGTGCCAGCAGTCCTGGGGTGGTATCCGATAATTCACCCCTCCACTTT.